Listed below are T cell receptor beta chains from one sample, sequenced in a study of CD8+ T cells in alopecia areata. The method was immunoSEQ multiplex PCR; TCRdb's version includes in-frame clones alone and lacks a portion of them. The table has about 140,000 clones, roughly 50% seen once. Sequenced input: CD4+ T cells sorted from blood. The receptors were gathered from a human donor in good health. Each CDR3 is given with its conserved first and last residue. The order of the fields is V gene, D gene, J gene, clone size, CDR3 DNA, CDR3 protein. D genes are given only for firm matches. Only part of the rows carry a size: once, few, many, or a class if the clone is expanded.

>TRBV29-1|.|TRBJ2-4|.
TGCAGCGTTGAATCCCTGGAGACAGTCCAAAACATTCAGTACTTC
CSVESLETVQNIQYF
>TRBV28|.|TRBJ2-7|many
TGTGCCAGCAGTTCCGGAGGATCGACCTACGAGCAGTACTTC
CASSSGGSTYEQYF
>TRBV11-2|.|TRBJ2-4|few
TGTGCCAGCAGCCCAGGAAGCATTGGTAACATTCAGTACTTC
CASSPGSIGNIQYF
>TRBV2|.|TRBJ2-7|.
TGTGCCAGCAGTGAATGGTCAACAGGGGGGGCCTACGAGCAGTACTTC
CASSEWSTGGAYEQYF
>TRBV29-1|.|TRBJ2-3|.
TGCAGCGTTAAAACTAGATTCACAGATACGCAGTATTTT
CSVKTRFTDTQYF
>TRBV5-6|.|TRBJ2-7|.
TGTGCCAGCAGCTTGGTCGGCAGAGACTACGAGCAGTACTTC
CASSLVGRDYEQYF
>TRBV29-1|TRBD2|TRBJ2-7|.
TGCAGCGTTCGCGGGAGGCCCCCCCTTCCTCAGTACTTC
CSVRGRPPLPQYF
>TRBV6-5|.|TRBJ1-3|.
TGTGCCAGCAGTACAACCGGGACAGGAAACACCATATATTTT
CASSTTGTGNTIYF
>TRBV29-1|.|TRBJ1-5|few
TGCAGCGTTAGGGATAGCAATCAGCCCCAGCATTTT
CSVRDSNQPQHF
>TRBV2|.|TRBJ1-1|.
TGTGCCAGCAGTGAAGGGATGAACACTGAAGCTTTCTTT
CASSEGMNTEAFF
>TRBV29-1|.|TRBJ1-1|.
TGCAGCGTTAAAGGGGCCGGGGAAGCTTTCTTT
CSVKGAGEAFF
>TRBV2|.|TRBJ2-3|.
TGTGCCAGCAGTGAGCGAGGGACGACACGTCTGTATTTT
CASSERGTTRLYF
>TRBV30|.|TRBJ1-1|.
TGTGCCTGGACTCGGATGTACACTGAAGCTTTCTTT
CAWTRMYTEAFF
>TRBV29-1|TRBD2|TRBJ2-3|.
TGCAGCGTCGGATCAGGACTAGCGGTCGCTAATACGCAGTATTTT
CSVGSGLAVANTQYF
>TRBV6-1|TRBD1|TRBJ1-5|once
TGTGCCAGCAGTGCCGACAGGGGGCACCAGCCCCAGCATTTT
CASSADRGHQPQHF
>TRBV11-2|.|TRBJ2-1|.
TGTGCCAGCAGCTCCGACGCCGACCTGGAGCAGTTCTTC
CASSSDADLEQFF
>TRBV29-1|.|TRBJ1-1|few
TGCAGCGTTTATGACAGGTTGGACACTGAAGCTTTCTTT
CSVYDRLDTEAFF
>TRBV4-1|.|TRBJ1-2|.
TGCGCCAGCCTACCGGTTCCTGGGGCCTATGGCTACACCTTC
CASLPVPGAYGYTF
>TRBV15|.|TRBJ2-5|few
TGTGCCACCAGCAGGGCGGCTCAGGGGGAGACCCAGTACTTC
CATSRAAQGETQYF
>TRBV11-2|TRBD1|TRBJ2-7|.
TGTGCCAGCAGCCCAGGGGGCGAGCAGTACTTC
CASSPGGEQYF
>TRBV9|.|TRBJ2-1|.
TGTGCCAGCAGCGTGAGGGACAACGAGCAGTTCTTC
CASSVRDNEQFF
>TRBV6-1|.|TRBJ1-5|.
TGTGCCAGCAGACTCAGGGGTGGCAATCAGCCCCAGCATTTT
CASRLRGGNQPQHF
>TRBV29-1|.|TRBJ2-5|.
TGCAGCGTTGGATGGTCCGGGGCAGCTCAAGAGACCCAGTACTTC
CSVGWSGAAQETQYF
>TRBV25-1|.|TRBJ2-1|few
TGTGCCAGCAGTGAATCGAACTACTTAAATGAGCAGTTCTTC
CASSESNYLNEQFF
>TRBV20-1|.|TRBJ2-7|few
TGCAGTGCCGGAGGATCCTACGAGCAGTACTTC
CSAGGSYEQYF
>TRBV29-1|.|TRBJ2-3|.
TGCAGCATTGAACAGGGCGCAGATACGCAGTATTTT
CSIEQGADTQYF
>TRBV27|TRBD1|TRBJ2-4|.
TGTGCCAGCAGTTTCAGACCCCAGGGGGTAAACATTCAGTACTTC
CASSFRPQGVNIQYF
>TRBV5-1|.|TRBJ1-1|few
TGCGCCAGCAGCTTGGCAAGTATGAACACTGAAGCTTTCTTT
CASSLASMNTEAFF
>TRBV5-1|.|TRBJ2-2|.
TGCGCCAGCAGTCCCGATGGCAGGGGAAGCGGGGAGCTGTTTTTT
CASSPDGRGSGELFF
>TRBV5-1|.|TRBJ2-5|.
TGCGCCAGCAGCTTGCGGGAAGAGACCCAGTACTTC
CASSLREETQYF
>TRBV5-1|TRBD2|TRBJ2-5|.
TGCGCCAGCAGCCTCACTAGCGGTGAAGAGACCCAGTACTTC
CASSLTSGEETQYF
>TRBV7-9|.|TRBJ2-5|.
TGTGCCAGCAGCCCGGGGCAGGGCGGATGGGGGCAAGAGACCCAGTACTTC
CASSPGQGGWGQETQYF
>TRBV5-1|.|TRBJ2-4|.
TGCGCCAGCAGCCAAGCCATTGACCCCGCTACCCAGTACTTC
CASSQAIDPATQYF
>TRBV29-1|TRBD2|TRBJ2-5|.
TGCAGCGTCTCCTCGACTAGCGGGAGCCAAGAGACCCAGTACTTC
CSVSSTSGSQETQYF
>TRBV30|.|TRBJ1-3|.
TGTGCCTGGAGTGAGGGGTCCAGCTCTGGAAACACCATATATTTT
CAWSEGSSSGNTIYF
>TRBV9|.|TRBJ2-1|.
TGTGCCAGCAGCGTAGCGGCCATAGCCGGGGAGGAGCAGTTCTTC
CASSVAAIAGEEQFF
>TRBV27|.|TRBJ2-3|.
TGTGCCAGCAGTTTAGGCCCGTCTACGCAGTATTTT
CASSLGPSTQYF
>TRBV6-5|TRBD2|TRBJ2-1|few
TGTGCCAGCAACCCTCGACTAGCGGGAGAGGTGGAGCAGTTCTTC
CASNPRLAGEVEQFF
>TRBV6-5|.|TRBJ2-1|.
TGTGCCAGCAGTCCAAGAATTTTAAATGAGCAGTTCTTC
CASSPRILNEQFF
>TRBV29-1|TRBD2|TRBJ2-7|.
TGCAGCGTTGAGAAACTAGCGGGTTACGAGCAGTACTTC
CSVEKLAGYEQYF
>TRBV6-5|.|TRBJ2-7|.
TGTGCCAGCAGTTACTCGTCCAGGGTTGGATACGAGCAGTACTTC
CASSYSSRVGYEQYF
>TRBV4-1|.|TRBJ1-5|few
TGCGCCAGCAGCCAAGTAAAGGGGGAGCCCCAGCATTTT
CASSQVKGEPQHF
>TRBV29-1|TRBD2|TRBJ2-4|.
TGCAGCGTAGGAGGGACTAGTACAACTGGCAAAAACATTCAGTACTTC
CSVGGTSTTGKNIQYF
>TRBV30|.|TRBJ2-2|.
TGTGCCTGGAGTGTACTGGGGTCCGGGGAGCTGTTTTTT
CAWSVLGSGELFF
>TRBV7-9|TRBD2|TRBJ2-3|many
TGTGCCAGCAGCCTCCTGGCCGTACTAGCGGGAGGATCAGATACGCAGTATTTT
CASSLLAVLAGGSDTQYF
>TRBV5-1|.|TRBJ2-1|.
TGCGCCAGCAGCTTGGCCGGGGTTAATGAGCAGTTCTTC
CASSLAGVNEQFF
>TRBV19|TRBD1|TRBJ1-2|.
TGTGCCAGTAGCCCGGGACAGGGGGCCGGGGGCTACACCTTC
CASSPGQGAGGYTF
>TRBV29-1|.|TRBJ2-1|.
TGCAGCGTTTTAAGAGAGGTCAGTGAGCAGTTCTTC
CSVLREVSEQFF
>TRBV15|TRBD1|TRBJ2-7|.
TGTGCCACCAGCAGAGATCGATGGGGACAGGCCTACGAGCAGTACTTC
CATSRDRWGQAYEQYF
>TRBV18|TRBD2|TRBJ2-5|.
TGTGCCAGCTCCGGACTAGCGGGAGAGACCCAGTACTTC
CASSGLAGETQYF
>TRBV20-1|.|TRBJ1-1|.
TGCAGTGCTAGAGTCGTGGAAGCTTTCTTT
CSARVVEAFF
>TRBV9|.|TRBJ2-5|.
TGTGCCAGCAGCCCCCCCGGACTCGAAGAGACCCAGTACTTC
CASSPPGLEETQYF
>TRBV5-6|TRBD2|TRBJ2-1|.
TGTGCCAGCAGCACGGGACTAGCGGGAGGTCATGAGCAGTTCTTC
CASSTGLAGGHEQFF
>TRBV27|.|TRBJ2-7|.
TGTGCCACCGGGGGGCACCAGACCTACGAGCAGTACTTC
CATGGHQTYEQYF
>TRBV10-3|.|TRBJ1-5|.
TGTGCCATCAGTGAGGGCGGATTCAATCAGCCCCAGCATTTT
CAISEGGFNQPQHF
>TRBV29-1|TRBD1|TRBJ2-3|.
TGCAGCGGATCGACAGGGGGCGGCACAGATACGCAGTATTTT
CSGSTGGGTDTQYF
>TRBV7-9|.|TRBJ1-2|.
TGTGCCAGCAGCTTTCCGGAAGGAGATGGCTACACCTTC
CASSFPEGDGYTF